Presented here are 8 T cell receptor beta chains from one specimen sequenced in a study of identical twins. TCRdb re-called the 5' RACE reads through MiXCR, storing one row per CDR3 protein. This table has hundreds of thousands of distinct CDR3 sequences, 6.1% appearing once. Sequences were obtained from naive T cells sorted from blood. The receptors originated from a young man in good health.

This clonotype was recorded many times. The J gene is TRBJ2-7, the V gene TRBV20-1; 10 positions match TRBD2. The V gene end was trimmed by 4 bases and the J gene end by 7 bases; junction bases not matched to a gene: 7. The CDR3 is 13 amino acids. Looked up from germline, CDR1 is DFQATT and CDR2 is SNEGSKA (reference sequence). CDR3 nucleotides: TGCAGTGCTATCCTAGCGGGAGTCGGGGAGCAGTACGTC. Its protein product is CSAILAGVGEQYV.

This clonotype showed up many times. The chain uses TRBV27 and TRBJ2-3; perhaps TRBD1 as D (6 bases). V gave up 0 bases and J gave up 3 bases, with 13 bases separating them. Germline assignment: CDR1 MNHEY and CDR2 SMNVEV (reference sequence). This CDR3 is built from 16 residues. The CDR3 spells CASSLSSRGTTDTQYF. CDR3 nucleotide sequence: TGTGCCAGCAGTTTATCGAGTAGGGGGACGACAGATACGCAGTATTTT.

Ten or more counts support this clonotype. V and J are TRBV29-1 and TRBJ2-1, with D unresolved. Between the trimmed V and J ends, which lost 4 bases and 2 bases, there was a span of 9 bases. The CDR3 runs to 13 residues. Germline CDR1 is SQVTM and CDR2 is ANQGSEA. Here the CDR3 reads CSVVGITYNEQFF. The CDR3 DNA is TGCAGCGTTGTAGGCATCACCTACAATGAGCAGTTCTTC.

With regard to this clonotype: A read error is possible here, since a much larger clone lies one base away. This sequence joins TRBV5-1 and TRBJ2-1; 7 bases agree with TRBD1. The V segment lost 10 bases and the J segment 1 base; nucleotides outside the gene matches: 11. Germline V gene sequence: CDR1 SGHRS, CDR2 YFSETQ. The CDR3 has 15 amino acids. CDR3 sequence (DNA): TGCGCCGGTACAACTGGGACAGCATCCTACAATGAGCAGTTCTTC. Its protein product is CAGTTGTASYNEQFF. The variable domain in full, with the rest retrieved from reference TRBV5-1 and TRBJ2-1, is KAGVTQTPRYLIKTRGQQVTLSCSPISGHRSVSWYQQTPGQGLQFLFEYFSETQRNKGNFPGRFSGRQFSNSRSEMNVSTLELGDSALYLCAGTTGTASYNEQFFGPGTRLTVL.

This clonotype was found many times. This chain links TRBV20-1 with TRBJ2-1; TRBD2 matches at 9 bases. Germline CDR1 DFQATT, CDR2 SNEGSKA (reference sequence). The J segment lost 4 bases and the V segment lost 4 bases, leaving 8 bases of the junction unmatched. The CDR3 is 15 residues long. The CDR3 spells CSATRTSGRYNEQFF. CDR3 in DNA: TGCAGTGCTACCAGGACGAGCGGGAGGTACAATGAGCAGTTCTTC.

This clonotype was seen repeatedly, ten times or more. The chain joins TRBV5-1 to TRBJ2-7, with D hard to call. The germline V gene encodes CDR1 SGHRS and CDR2 YFSETQ. CDR3 length: 16 amino acids. Trimming removed 2 bases at V and 2 bases at J, with 17 bases between. Here the CDR3 DNA reads TGCGCCAGCAGCTTAACCGGGTCCTTGGGGACCTACGAGCAGTACTTC. It codes for CASSLTGSLGTYEQYF.

This clonotype has ten or more counts. The genes are TRBV5-5 and TRBJ2-7; 8 bases agree with TRBD1. The J segment lost 3 bases and the V segment lost 1 base, leaving 3 bases of the junction unmatched. The CDR3 is made up of 14 amino acids. Per germline, CDR1 SGHKS and CDR2 YYEKEE (reference sequence). This CDR3 reads CASSLRDRGYEQYV. In DNA form, the CDR3 reads TGTGCCAGCAGCTTGCGAGACAGGGGCTACGAGCAGTACGTC.

This clonotype was counted ten times or more. The chain has TRBV14 and TRBJ2-1; a weak D match, TRBD2 (5 bases). CDR3 length equals 13 residues. From germline, CDR1 is SGHDN and CDR2 FVKESK. Between the trimmed V and J ends, which lost 4 bases and 7 bases, there was a span of 11 bases. The CDR3 bases are TGTGCCAGCAGCCTTCCGGGAAGGAATGAGCAGTTCTTC. This gives the protein CASSLPGRNEQFF.